Each of the 18 T cell receptor beta chains below was sequenced from the same sample in a study of cytomegalovirus exposure and HLA in healthy donors. TCRdb keeps only in-frame clones here, not all; method: immunoSEQ multiplex PCR. This table holds 100,000 to 120,000 clones, roughly 90% found once. The specimen sequenced was PBMCs. The receptors were gathered from a woman in her twenties or thirties in good health and CMV-seropositive.

V usage is TRBV12-5 and J usage is TRBJ1-1; D perhaps matches TRBD1 (6 bases). The CDR3 spans 17 residues. Deletions cut 0 bases from V and 1 base from J, with 15 bases between. Germline V gives CDR1 LGHNT, CDR2 FRNRAP. CDR3 bases: TGTGCTAGTGGTTTGGTACTGGAGACAGGCTGGAACACTGAAGCTTTCTTT. This sequence encodes CASGLVLETGWNTEAFF.

V is TRBV29-1 and J is TRBJ2-1; 7 bases are shared with TRBD2. The CDR3 sequence is 11 residues long. Germline trimming cut 7 bases from V and 8 bases from J; bases unmatched to any gene: 5. Germline CDR1 reads SQVTM; CDR2 reads ANQGSEA. The CDR3 DNA is TGCAGCGGAGTTCTAGCGGATGAGCAGTTCTTC. This gives the protein CSGVLADEQFF.

The chain combines TRBV7-2 with TRBJ2-7; the D gene is possibly TRBD1 (5 bases). Germline V lookup: CDR1 SGHTA, CDR2 FQGNSA. This CDR3 spans 13 amino acids. Deletions cut 8 bases from V and 0 bases from J, with 11 bases between. This CDR3 is CASGAAVSYEQYF. CDR3 sequence (DNA): TGTGCCAGCGGGGCGGCGGTCTCCTACGAGCAGTACTTC.

This clone has just one count. The V call is TRBV6-1, the J call TRBJ2-5; D is uncertain. Trimming removed 4 bases at V and 5 bases at J, with 11 bases between. CDR1 is MNHNS, CDR2 SASEGT, per germline. The CDR3 consists of 13 residues. The CDR3: CASSVETGETQYF. CDR3 sequence (DNA): TGTGCCAGCAGTGTAGAGACTGGGGAGACCCAGTACTTC.

The chain uses TRBV4-1 and TRBJ2-3, with D perhaps TRBD2 (6 bases). CDR1 is MGHRA and CDR2 is YSYEKL in the germline V gene. This CDR3 has 16 residues. V lost 0 bases and J 0 bases, leaving 10 bases between the germline ends. The CDR3 nucleotides read TGCGCCAGCAGCCAAGAGGGGGGAACTAGCACAGATACGCAGTATTTT. Translated, it gives CASSQEGGTSTDTQYF.

CDR3 region: CASSCLSGTGCDEQYF. The CDR3 nucleotides are TGTGCCAGCAGTTGCTTATCCGGGACAGGGTGCGACGAGCAGTACTTC. The gene calls are TRBV28 and TRBJ2-7, with 9 bases lining up with TRBD1. J was trimmed by 5 bases and V by 4 bases; bases with no gene match: 12. The CDR3 totals 16 residues. Germline V gene sequence: CDR1 MDHEN, CDR2 SYDVKM.

This CDR3 reads CASSVAGLAGTDTQYF. The CDR3 nucleotides are TGTGCCAGCAGCGTCGCGGGACTAGCGGGGACAGATACGCAGTATTTT. V usage is TRBV9 and J usage is TRBJ2-3, with TRBD2 matching over 13 bases. Germline CDR1 is SGDLS and CDR2 is YYNGEE. This CDR3 region has 16 residues. V was clipped by 2 bases and J by 3 bases; unmatched bases: 3.

This rearrangement joins TRBV28 to TRBJ2-5; D not certain. Trimming cost V 5 bases and J 5 bases, with 6 bases left between them. The germline V gene encodes CDR1 MDHEN and CDR2 SYDVKM. The CDR3 totals 11 residues. The CDR3 is CASSLGETQYF. The DNA for the CDR3 is TGTGCCAGCAGTCTCGGGGAGACCCAGTACTTC.

This chain connects TRBV27 to TRBJ2-1, with TRBD2 as a possible D gene (6 bases). Germline lookup yields CDR1 MNHEY and CDR2 SMNVEV (reference sequence). The CDR3 has 14 residues. V was shortened by 4 bases and J by 5 bases, with 12 bases between the two germline ends. This CDR3 is CASSYAGNNNEQFF. Written as DNA, the CDR3 is TGTGCCAGCAGTTATGCGGGAAATAACAATGAGCAGTTCTTC.

This chain joins TRBV6-5 and TRBJ1-2; a possible D gene is TRBD1 (6 bases). This CDR3 is 16 amino acids long. V lost 4 bases to trimming and J lost 6 bases, with 21 bases between them. The germline gives CDR1 MNHEY, CDR2 SVGAGI. The CDR3 DNA follows: TGTGCCAGCAGTTTCCGGCCAGGGGCGAGTGCTAATGGCTACACCTTC. This encodes CASSFRPGASANGYTF.

This chain connects TRBV27 to TRBJ2-5, with 11 bases matching TRBD1. Germline lookup yields CDR1 MNHEY and CDR2 SMNVEV (reference sequence). After removal of 0 bases from V and 4 bases from J, the junction contained 4 bases not matched to a gene. The CDR3 spans 16 residues. This chain's CDR3 is CASSLSPDRGLETQYF. The CDR3 DNA sequence: TGTGCCAGCAGTTTATCACCGGACAGGGGGCTAGAGACCCAGTACTTC.

The chain joins TRBV30 to TRBJ1-5; D call uncertain. V lost 2 bases, J lost 0 bases, and 11 bases lay in between. The germline V gene encodes CDR1 GTSNPN and CDR2 SVGIG (reference sequence). The CDR3 loop spans 15 amino acids. CDR3 in DNA: TGTGCCTGGAGTCCTCGTGTGCGTAGCAATCAGCCCCAGCATTTT. It translates to CAWSPRVRSNQPQHF.

The rearrangement joins TRBV10-1 to TRBJ2-3; D gene unclear. Germline V gene data show CDR1 as WNHNN and CDR2 as SYGVQD (reference sequence). Trimming removed 0 bases at V and 5 bases at J, with 6 bases between. The CDR3 is made up of 13 amino acids. CDR3 in amino acids: CASSESNRDTQYF. CDR3 nucleotides: TGCGCCAGCAGTGAGTCGAACAGAGATACGCAGTATTTT.

This clone has more than one count but fewer than ten. The V and J genes are TRBV25-1 and TRBJ1-2; 8 nucleotides line up with TRBD1. Trimming at V came to 4 bases and at J to 4 bases, leaving 2 bases not matched to a gene. The CDR3 contains 13 residues. The V gene's germline CDR1 is MGHDK and CDR2 SYGVNS. DNA for the CDR3: TGTGCCAGCAGTGGCCAGGGGGCCTATGGCTACACCTTC. The encoded protein is CASSGQGAYGYTF.

The chain employs TRBV7-6 and TRBJ2-1, with TRBD1 matching 8 bases. The germline V gene encodes CDR1 SGHVS and CDR2 FNYEAQ. V lost 4 bases and J lost 5; bases outside the gene matches: 7. CDR3 length equals 15 residues. In DNA, the CDR3 is TGTGCCAGCAGCTGGGGACAGGCAATTAACAATGAGCAGTTCTTC. Amino acid sequence: CASSWGQAINNEQFF.

The genes are TRBV6-1 and TRBJ1-2, with TRBD1 identical over 8 bases. This CDR3 is built from 15 residues. Trimming removed 2 bases from V and 0 bases from J; junction bases left unmatched: 2. Looked up from germline, CDR1 is MNHNS and CDR2 is SASEGT. As DNA, the CDR3 is TGTGCCAGCAGTGAAAGGACAGGGACTAACTATGGCTACACCTTC. It yields the protein CASSERTGTNYGYTF.

Only one count was recorded for this clone. Additional DNA sequences in this sample encode the identical CDR3. The chain joins TRBV4-3 to TRBJ2-7; no reliable D call. Germline loops: CDR1 LGHNA, CDR2 YSLEER. The V and J ends lost 0 bases and 2 bases respectively, with 8 bases between them. This CDR3 is built from 14 residues. CDR3 loop: CASSQDRSTYEQYF. In DNA form, the CDR3 reads TGCGCCAGCAGCCAAGACAGGTCTACCTACGAGCAGTACTTC.

The gene calls are TRBV28 and TRBJ1-1, with 7 bases that match TRBD1. V shed 2 bases and J 6 bases; nucleotides not matched to a gene: 0. The CDR3 runs to 12 residues. Germline lookup yields CDR1 MDHEN and CDR2 SYDVKM. CDR3 amino acids: CASSLGQAEAFF. In DNA form, the CDR3 reads TGTGCCAGCAGTTTAGGACAGGCTGAAGCTTTCTTT.